This TCR beta chain was sequenced in a study of PD-1 blockade in classical Hodgkin lymphoma. CDR3 size: 16 residues. Trimming took 6 bases from V and 2 from J, leaving 18 bases between them. Germline-derived CDR1 and CDR2 are MDHEN and SYDVKM. Clones were sequenced by immunoSEQ multiplex PCR, and TCRdb holds only the in-frame ones, with some missing. This table has more than 140,000 clones, less than 80% appearing once. General study findings and limits: Complete responders entered with baseline diversity on par with newly diagnosed patients, the results showed. Among the patients, those starting nivolumab under 1 year after ASCT were excluded.

For this clone: Antigen specificity is unknown.

Each patient relapsed following autologous stem cell transplantation, and prior brentuximab vedotin exposure differed. This sequence was found in a human donor with classical Hodgkin lymphoma. Sequencing was performed on peripheral blood mononuclear cells (PBMCs), taken before the second cycle of nivolumab. The chain has TRBV28 and TRBJ2-3; maybe TRBD1 (6 bases). CDR3 DNA sequence: TGTGCCAGCAGCCTACCGACAGGAGCGCTCACAGATACGCAGTATTTT. Translated: CASSLPTGALTDTQYF. Full variable domain (missing parts from reference TRBV28 and TRBJ2-3): DVKVTQSSRYLVKRTGEKVFLECVQDMDHENMFWYRQDPGLGLRLIYFSYDVKMKEKGDIPEGYSVSREKKERFSLILESASTNQTSMYLCASSLPTGALTDTQYFGPGTRLTVL.